This passage covers 16 T cell receptor beta chains from one sample sequenced in a study of Ad26.COV2.S vaccination and SARS-CoV-2 variants. The method was immunoSEQ multiplex PCR; TCRdb's version includes in-frame clones alone and lacks a portion of them. The data hold 200,000 to 250,000 clones, with around 87% observed a single time. This sample's treatment: some 20 received Ad26.COV2.S at low or high dose, single or two shots; about 5 received placebo; per-sample allocation not given. Specimens were obtained on day 63 following the first vaccine or placebo injection. Sequences were derived from peripheral blood, sampled in a trial of Ad26.COV2.S vaccine versus placebo. The source is a person aged 18-65 years who received the Ad26.COV2.S COVID-19 vaccine or a placebo.

This rearrangement joins TRBV11-3 to TRBJ1-3; weak D call: TRBD1 (5 bases). V lost 5 bases, J lost 11 bases, and 16 bases lay in between. The germline V gene has CDR1 SGHNT and CDR2 YENEEA. This CDR3 has 13 amino acids. Here the CDR3 DNA reads TGTGCCAGCAGCGACAGCGGGAGGGAAGCCATATATTTT. This translates into CASSDSGREAIYF.

This rearrangement joins TRBV3-1 (or the pseudogene TRBV3-2) to TRBJ2-7; TRBD1 or TRBD2 may be the D gene (5 bases each). The germline gives CDR1 LGHDT, CDR2 YNNKEL (reference sequence). CDR3 length: 14 amino acids. Trimming took off 4 bases at V and 2 bases at J, with 12 bases between the two ends. CDR3 loop: CASSPGWGTYEQYF. The CDR3, as DNA: TGTGCCAGCAGCCCGGGGTGGGGGACCTACGAGCAGTACTTC.

V and J are TRBV6-6 and TRBJ2-3; possibly TRBD1 or TRBD2 for D (5 bases each). The CDR3 spans 14 residues. The V gene lost 3 bases and the J gene lost 7 bases, with 14 bases spanning the gap. In germline, CDR1 is MNHNY, CDR2 SVGAGI (reference sequence). Here the CDR3 DNA reads TGTGCCAGCAGTTATTTAAGCGAGGGGAATACGCAGTATTTT. It specifies CASSYLSEGNTQYF.

V and J are TRBV29-1 and TRBJ2-2; D may correspond to TRBD1 or TRBD2 (6 bases each). This CDR3 is 12 amino acids long. Trimming cost V 3 bases and J 6 bases, with 8 bases left between them. CDR1 and CDR2 (germline): SQVTM, ANQGSEA. In DNA, the CDR3 is TGCAGCGTTGATAGGGGGGCCGGGGAGCTGTTTTTT. It translates to CSVDRGAGELFF.

The count of this clone is one. Here the CDR3 reads CASSAGQGLHEQYF. As DNA, the CDR3 is TGTGCCAGCAGCGCAGGACAGGGTTTGCACGAGCAGTACTTC. This chain uses TRBV11-2 with TRBJ2-7; 8 bases match TRBD1. The V and J ends lost 5 bases and 5 bases, in that order; junction bases with no gene match: 8. CDR1 SGHAT and CDR2 FQNNGV come from the germline V gene. The length of the CDR3 is 14 residues. The full variable domain, in which reference TRBV11-2 and TRBJ2-7 provide the parts outside the CDR3, is EAGVAQSPRYKIIEKRQSVAFWCNPISGHATLYWYQQILGQGPKLLIQFQNNGVVDDSQLPKDRFSAERLKGVDSTLKIQPAKLEDSAVYLCASSAGQGLHEQYFGPGTRLTVT.

The J gene is TRBJ2-7, the V gene TRBV5-1; 8 bases are a match to TRBD1. The CDR3 length is 14 residues. J lost 5 bases, V lost 0 bases, and 4 bases had no gene match. Germline CDR1 and CDR2: SGHRS and YFSETQ. This chain's CDR3 is CASSLERTGNEQYF. CDR3 sequence (DNA): TGCGCCAGCAGCTTGGAAAGGACAGGGAACGAGCAGTACTTC.

The chain has TRBV11-2 and TRBJ2-5; the D gene is possibly TRBD1 (6 bases). The germline gives CDR1 SGHAT, CDR2 FQNNGV. The CDR3 has 12 residues. Trimming cost V 5 bases and J 5 bases, with 9 bases left between them. CDR3 bases: TGTGCCAGCAGCCGACAGGTGGAGACCCAGTACTTC. Protein product: CASSRQVETQYF.

This clone was seen once. The chain couples TRBV18 to TRBJ2-1, with a tentative D call TRBD1 (6 bases). The germline V gene has CDR1 KGHSH and CDR2 LQKENI. The length of the CDR3 is 15 residues. The germline V and J ends were trimmed by 0 bases and 5 bases, with 11 bases remaining between them. Written as DNA, the CDR3 is TGTGCCAGCTCACCACCGGCCCGGACAGACAATGAGCAGTTCTTC. Amino acids: CASSPPARTDNEQFF. Filled out from reference TRBV18 and TRBJ2-1, the complete variable domain reads NAGVMQNPRHLVRRRGQEARLRCSPMKGHSHVYWYRQLPEEGLKFMVYLQKENIIDESGMPKERFSAEFPKEGPSILRIQQVVRGDSAAYFCASSPPARTDNEQFFGPGTRLTVL.

This clone was observed a single time. The V gene is TRBV9, the J gene TRBJ1-6; D gene uncertain. This CDR3 is 14 amino acids long. CDR1 is SGDLS and CDR2 is YYNGEE in the germline V gene. Trimming left V 0 bases short and J 8 bases short, with 9 bases between. CDR3 region: CASSVDGGDSPLHF. CDR3 coding DNA: TGTGCCAGCAGCGTAGACGGCGGTGATTCACCCCTCCACTTT.

The CDR3 protein is CASSPPTGAGNTIYF. CDR3 DNA: TGTGCCAGCTCACCACCGACAGGGGCTGGAAACACCATATATTTT. The chain couples TRBV18 to TRBJ1-3; 8 nucleotides agree with TRBD1. CDR1 and CDR2 from the germline V gene are KGHSH and LQKENI. This CDR3 spans 15 amino acids. V lost 0 bases, J lost 2 bases, and 0 bases stayed unmatched.

The chain links TRBV28 to TRBJ2-7; possibly TRBD2 for D (7 bases). Germline V gives CDR1 MDHEN, CDR2 SYDVKM. The CDR3 contains 11 residues. Between the trimmed V and J ends, which lost 8 bases and 13 bases, there was a span of 18 bases. DNA for the CDR3: TGTGCCAGCCTCGGCGGGGGCAGGGCCTACTTC. Its protein is CASLGGGRAYF.

This clone was seen a handful of times. The V call is TRBV4-3, the J call TRBJ1-6, with TRBD1 identical over 7 bases. The CDR3 has 15 residues. V shed 1 base, J shed 7 bases, and the junction held 4 bases outside the gene matches. In germline, CDR1 is LGHNA, CDR2 YSLEER. CDR3 amino acids: CASSQGGTANSPLHF. CDR3 in DNA: TGCGCCAGCAGCCAAGGGGGGACAGCGAATTCACCCCTCCACTTT.

V gene TRBV5-1 combines with J gene TRBJ2-2; D possibly matches TRBD1 or TRBD2 (5 bases each). Germline V lookup: CDR1 SGHRS, CDR2 YFSETQ. This CDR3 is 15 amino acids long. V was trimmed by 0 bases and J by 8 bases, leaving 14 bases between them. CDR3 DNA sequence: TGCGCCAGCAGCTTGGATGGGACCGAGCCGGGGGAGCTGTTTTTT. It codes for CASSLDGTEPGELFF.

The V call is TRBV14, the J call TRBJ2-7; no firm D call. Trimming shortened V by 0 bases and J by 3 bases, and 12 bases separated the two germline ends. CDR3 length equals 15 residues. Germline assignment: CDR1 SGHDN and CDR2 FVKESK. Here the CDR3 DNA reads TGTGCCAGCAGCCAAGAAGGCACTGGCTACTACGAGCAGTACTTC. Protein sequence: CASSQEGTGYYEQYF. The variable domain in full, completed from reference TRBV14 and TRBJ2-7, reads EAGVTQFPSHSVIEKGQTVTLRCDPISGHDNLYWYRRVMGKEIKFLLHFVKESKQDESGMPNNRFLAERTGGTYSTLKVQPAELEDSGVYFCASSQEGTGYYEQYFGPGTRLTVT.

This chain connects TRBV7-9 to TRBJ2-7; no clear D gene. Per the germline V gene, CDR1 is SEHNR and CDR2 is FQNEAQ (reference sequence). Trimming shortened V by 1 base and J by 5 bases, and 15 bases separated the two germline ends. There are 15 residues in the CDR3. The CDR3 nucleotides read TGTGCCAGCAGCTTAGTAACCGGCCCGTACAACGAGCAGTACTTC. Translation: CASSLVTGPYNEQYF.

The rearrangement joins TRBV3-1 (or the pseudogene TRBV3-2) to TRBJ1-3; D is unresolved. The CDR3 spans 16 residues. V was cut by 2 bases and J by 0 bases, with 11 bases left in between. CDR1 is LGHDT and CDR2 is YNNKEL in the germline V gene (reference sequence). The CDR3 bases are TGTGCCAGCAGCCAACGCCCCCCAAGCTCTGGAAACACCATATATTTT. It is translated as CASSQRPPSSGNTIYF.